The rows below give T cell receptor beta chains drawn from one sample of a study of cytomegalovirus exposure and HLA in healthy donors. The repertoire was sequenced with immunoSEQ multiplex PCR; TCRdb's copy has only in-frame clones and lacks some. The sample includes 250,000 to 400,000 clones, about 90% of them seen just once. Sequences were obtained from PBMCs. These receptors originate from a woman aged 25 to 39 in good health and CMV-seropositive. The CDR3 runs from the conserved cysteine through the conserved F or W. Each record gives: V gene, J gene, CDR3 protein.

TRBV9	TRBJ1-2	CASKPQGEYGYTF
TRBV27	TRBJ1-5	CASSFLADQPQHF
TRBV30	TRBJ2-7	CAWSHSGNYEQYF
TRBV6-5	TRBJ2-7	CASSYSRGGGYEQYF
TRBV27	TRBJ2-6	CASSLSLGKIGSGANVLTF
TRBV28	TRBJ1-5	CASSFLPRGGYSSNQPQHF
TRBV28	TRBJ1-1	CASRELATFMTHTEAFF
TRBV2	TRBJ2-7	CASNPTRAYEQYF
TRBV7-9	TRBJ1-1	CASSLEGAGTEAFF
TRBV5-1	TRBJ2-1	CASSLTDNEQFF
TRBV2	TRBJ2-7	CASRPHGAYEQYF
TRBV4-2	TRBJ2-7	CASSQGPLAGESYEQYF
TRBV9	TRBJ2-3	CASSERLAESTDTQYF
TRBV5-1	TRBJ1-5	CASSPGGDQPQHF
TRBV9	TRBJ2-1	CASSPRDRTYNEQFF
TRBV30	TRBJ1-2	CAWTQGTYGYTF
TRBV28	TRBJ1-6	CASSLRTGVGSPLHF
TRBV30	TRBJ2-7	CAWSGQDSYEQYF
TRBV4-3	TRBJ1-4	CASSQDSLGGQDEKLFF
TRBV4-2	TRBJ2-7	CASSQDNRDSYEQYF
TRBV10-3	TRBJ2-7	CAISESSGGVSYEQYF
TRBV11-3	TRBJ1-5	CASSSFLPQHF
TRBV2	TRBJ1-1	CASSEEYLRNTEAFF
TRBV5-1	TRBJ2-6	CASSYAGTASSGANVLTF
TRBV7-6	TRBJ2-1	CASSSGLADNEQFF
TRBV9	TRBJ2-3	CASNEGGKDTQYF
TRBV9	TRBJ2-2	CASSVGGGYTGELFF
TRBV2	TRBJ2-7	CASSEASREQYF
TRBV7-9	TRBJ2-7	CASSPGTAVYEQYF
TRBV5-6	TRBJ2-7	CASSPGQRVYEQYF
TRBV28	TRBJ2-7	CASDDRGHNEQYF
TRBV15	TRBJ1-2	CATSRESPGQGRGYTF
TRBV29-1	TRBJ2-2	CSVESVITGELFF
TRBV29-1	TRBJ1-2	CSVHREGYTF
TRBV25-1	TRBJ2-2	CASSALTGGNTGELFF
TRBV4-2	TRBJ2-3	CASSQGGEVAGVGDTQYF
TRBV27	TRBJ2-7	CASSELDGYEQYF
TRBV30	TRBJ2-1	CAWRDSYNEQFF
TRBV4-2	TRBJ2-7	CASSPETQRGLHYEQYF
TRBV11-2	TRBJ2-7	CASSLFPGSSYEQYF
TRBV6-6	TRBJ2-7	CASRRTSGRFSYEQYF
TRBV28	TRBJ1-2	CASNAIGYGYTF
TRBV6-1	TRBJ2-7	CASRLGSAYEQYF
TRBV4-3	TRBJ1-1	CASSQASVGNTEAFF
TRBV27	TRBJ1-2	CASRLAGVYGYTF
TRBV27	TRBJ1-5	CASRGTGVDQPQHF
TRBV7-9	TRBJ1-5	CASSLSGGNNQPQHF
TRBV4-2	TRBJ1-3	CASSQDYRGFGNTIYF
TRBV28	TRBJ1-6	CASKSPGTGLSPLHF